This TCR beta chain derives from a study of blood T cell repertoires in COVID-19. On the study more broadly: Samples taken during acute and convalescent COVID-19 were collected in the United States, Italy and Spain. Nucleic acid was either cDNA or gDNA, and it came from T cells, B-cell-depleted T cells, or PBMCs.

Shortly before study entry, within 2 weeks, exposed participants had met a COVID-19 case. The CDR3 is 14 amino acids. V shed 6 bases and J 4 bases; nucleotides not matched to a gene: 6. Germline CDR1 is MNHEY and CDR2 is SVGAGI. Authors' methods: Cell counts per sample came from amplifying reference gene primers. The protocol was immunoSEQ multiplex PCR, while the TCRdb copy is restricted to in-frame clones and leaves out a portion. D and trimming were read from the DNA, whereas the V and J calls and clone size are those reported in that table. There are around 320,000 clones in the sample; roughly 86% occur only once, and 2.9% lies in the top ten.

The sequenced sample was PBMCs or T cells enriched from blood (not recorded which). The chain carries TRBV6-5 and TRBJ1-3; TRBD1 matches 7 bases. The source of this sequence is a woman in her forties or fifties who had been exposed to COVID-19. DNA for the CDR3: TGTGCCAGCAGCCTCAGGGGGTACGGAAACACCATATATTTT. Amino acids: CASSLRGYGNTIYF.